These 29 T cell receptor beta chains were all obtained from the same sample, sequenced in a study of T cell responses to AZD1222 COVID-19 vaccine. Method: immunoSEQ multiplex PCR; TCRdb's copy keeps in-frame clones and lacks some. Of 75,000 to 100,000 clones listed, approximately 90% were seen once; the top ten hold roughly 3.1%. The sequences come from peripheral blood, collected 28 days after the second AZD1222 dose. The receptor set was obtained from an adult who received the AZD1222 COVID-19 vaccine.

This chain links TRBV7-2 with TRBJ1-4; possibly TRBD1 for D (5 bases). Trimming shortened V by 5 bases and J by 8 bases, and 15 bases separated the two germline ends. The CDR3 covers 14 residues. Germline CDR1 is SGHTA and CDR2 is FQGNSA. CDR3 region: CASSPRDGLEKLFF. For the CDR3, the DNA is TGTGCCAGCAGCCCCCGGGACGGCTTAGAAAAACTGTTTTTT.

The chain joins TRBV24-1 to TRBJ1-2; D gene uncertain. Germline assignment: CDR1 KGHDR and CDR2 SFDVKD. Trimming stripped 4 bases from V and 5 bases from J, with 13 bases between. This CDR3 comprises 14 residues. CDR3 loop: CATSDPERWYGYTF. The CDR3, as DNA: TGTGCCACCAGTGACCCCGAACGGTGGTATGGCTACACCTTC.

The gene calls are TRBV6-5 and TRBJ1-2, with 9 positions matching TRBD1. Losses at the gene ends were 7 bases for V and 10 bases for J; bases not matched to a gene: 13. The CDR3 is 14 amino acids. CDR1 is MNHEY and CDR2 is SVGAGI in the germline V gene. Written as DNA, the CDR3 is TGTGCCAGCAAGACAGGGGGTACGAAAGGCGTCTACACCTTC. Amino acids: CASKTGGTKGVYTF.

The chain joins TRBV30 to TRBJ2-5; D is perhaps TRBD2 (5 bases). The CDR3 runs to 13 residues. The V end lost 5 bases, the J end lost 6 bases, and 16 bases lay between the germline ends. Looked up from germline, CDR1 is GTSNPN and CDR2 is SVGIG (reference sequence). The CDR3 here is CAWGGELLKTQYF. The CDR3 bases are TGTGCCTGGGGTGGGGAGTTGTTGAAGACCCAGTACTTC. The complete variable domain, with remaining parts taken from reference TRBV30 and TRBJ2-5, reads SQTIHQWPATLVQPVGSPLSLECTVEGTSNPNLYWYRQAAGRGLQLLFYSVGIGQISSEVPQNLSASRPQDRQFILSSKKLLLSDSGFYLCAWGGELLKTQYFGPGTRLLVL.

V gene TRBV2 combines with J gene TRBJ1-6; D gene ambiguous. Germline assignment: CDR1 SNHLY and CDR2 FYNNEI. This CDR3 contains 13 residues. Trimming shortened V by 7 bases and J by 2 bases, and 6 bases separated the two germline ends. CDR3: CASTVTYNSPLHF. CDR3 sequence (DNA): TGTGCCAGCACGGTGACCTATAATTCACCCCTCCACTTT.

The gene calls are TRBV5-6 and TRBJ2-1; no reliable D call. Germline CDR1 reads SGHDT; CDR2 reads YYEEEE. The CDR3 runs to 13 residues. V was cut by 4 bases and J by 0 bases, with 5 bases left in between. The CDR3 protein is CASSRLSYNEQFF. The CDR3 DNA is TGTGCCAGCAGCCGACTCTCCTACAATGAGCAGTTCTTC. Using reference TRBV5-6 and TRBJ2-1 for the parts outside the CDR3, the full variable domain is DAGVTQSPTHLIKTRGQQVTLRCSPKSGHDTVSWYQQALGQGPQFIFQYYEEEERQRGNFPDRFSGHQFPNYSSELNVNALLLGDSALYLCASSRLSYNEQFFGPGTRLTVL.

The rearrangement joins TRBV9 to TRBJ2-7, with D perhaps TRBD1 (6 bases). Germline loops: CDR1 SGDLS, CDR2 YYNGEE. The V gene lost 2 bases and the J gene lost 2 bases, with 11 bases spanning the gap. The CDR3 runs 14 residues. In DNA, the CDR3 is TGTGCCAGCAGCGTTTCGGGACAAACCTACGAGCAGTACTTC. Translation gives CASSVSGQTYEQYF. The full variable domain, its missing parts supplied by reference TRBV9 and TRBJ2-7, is DSGVTQTPKHLITATGQRVTLRCSPRSGDLSVYWYQQSLDQGLQFLIQYYNGEERAKGNILERFSAQQFPDLHSELNLSSLELGDSALYFCASSVSGQTYEQYFGPGTRLTVT.

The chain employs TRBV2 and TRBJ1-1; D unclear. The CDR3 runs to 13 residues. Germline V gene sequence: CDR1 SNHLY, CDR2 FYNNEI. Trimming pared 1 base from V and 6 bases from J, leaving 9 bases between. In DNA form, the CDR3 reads TGTGCCAGCAGTGAAGGTCGGTTTTCTGAAGCTTTCTTT. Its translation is CASSEGRFSEAFF.

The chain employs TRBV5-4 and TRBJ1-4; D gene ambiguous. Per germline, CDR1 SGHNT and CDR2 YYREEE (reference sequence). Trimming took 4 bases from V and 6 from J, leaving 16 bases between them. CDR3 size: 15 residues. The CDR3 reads CASSPDGTDHEKLFF. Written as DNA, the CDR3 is TGTGCCAGCAGCCCTGACGGTACAGATCATGAAAAACTGTTTTTT.

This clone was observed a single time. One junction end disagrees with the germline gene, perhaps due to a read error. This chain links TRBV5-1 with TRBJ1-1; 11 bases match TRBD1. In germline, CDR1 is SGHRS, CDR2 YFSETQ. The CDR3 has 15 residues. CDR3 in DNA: TGCGCCAGCAGCCCGGGACAGGGGGTTGTCACTGAAGCCTTCTTT. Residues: CASSPGQGVVTEAFF.

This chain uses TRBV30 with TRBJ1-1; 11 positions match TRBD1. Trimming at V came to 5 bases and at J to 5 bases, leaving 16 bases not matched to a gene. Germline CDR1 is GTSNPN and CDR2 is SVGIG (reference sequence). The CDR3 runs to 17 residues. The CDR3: CAWRPGTGGKDSTEAFF. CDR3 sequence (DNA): TGTGCCTGGCGTCCCGGGACAGGGGGAAAAGATAGTACTGAAGCTTTCTTT.

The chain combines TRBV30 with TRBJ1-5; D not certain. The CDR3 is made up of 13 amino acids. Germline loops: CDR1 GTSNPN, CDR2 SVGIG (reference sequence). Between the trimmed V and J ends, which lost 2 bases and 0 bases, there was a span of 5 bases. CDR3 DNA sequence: TGTGCCTGGAGTCCCCATAGCAATCAGCCCCAGCATTTT. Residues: CAWSPHSNQPQHF. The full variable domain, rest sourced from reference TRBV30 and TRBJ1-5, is SQTIHQWPATLVQPVGSPLSLECTVEGTSNPNLYWYRQAAGRGLQLLFYSVGIGQISSEVPQNLSASRPQDRQFILSSKKLLLSDSGFYLCAWSPHSNQPQHFGDGTRLSIL.

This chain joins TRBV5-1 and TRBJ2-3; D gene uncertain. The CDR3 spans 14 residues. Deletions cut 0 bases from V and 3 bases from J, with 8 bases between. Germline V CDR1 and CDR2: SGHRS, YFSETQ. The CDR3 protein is CASSLVGTTDTQYF. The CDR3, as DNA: TGCGCCAGCAGCTTGGTTGGCACAACAGATACGCAGTATTTT.

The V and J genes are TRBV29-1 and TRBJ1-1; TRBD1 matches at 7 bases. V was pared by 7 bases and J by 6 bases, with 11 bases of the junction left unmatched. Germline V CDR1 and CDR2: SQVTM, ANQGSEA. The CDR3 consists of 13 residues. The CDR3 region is CSATFRQGAEAFF. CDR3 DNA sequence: TGCAGCGCTACGTTCCGACAGGGCGCTGAAGCTTTCTTT.

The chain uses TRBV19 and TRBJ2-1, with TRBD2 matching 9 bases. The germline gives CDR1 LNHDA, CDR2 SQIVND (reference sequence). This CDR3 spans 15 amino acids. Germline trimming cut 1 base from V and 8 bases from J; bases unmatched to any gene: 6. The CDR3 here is CASSIGGGVTDEQFF. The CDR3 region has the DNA TGTGCCAGTAGTATAGGCGGGGGGGTCACAGATGAGCAGTTCTTC.

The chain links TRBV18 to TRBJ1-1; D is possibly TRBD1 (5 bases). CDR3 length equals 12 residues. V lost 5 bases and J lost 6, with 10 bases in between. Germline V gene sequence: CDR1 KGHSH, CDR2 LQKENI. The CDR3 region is CASSGRDAEAFF. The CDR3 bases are TGTGCCAGCTCAGGCCGGGACGCTGAAGCTTTCTTT.

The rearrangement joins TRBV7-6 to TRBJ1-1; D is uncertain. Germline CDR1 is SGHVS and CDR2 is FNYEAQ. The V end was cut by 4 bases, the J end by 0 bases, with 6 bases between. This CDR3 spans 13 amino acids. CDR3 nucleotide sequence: TGTGCCAGCAGCTCTTCGATGAACACTGAAGCTTTCTTT. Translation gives CASSSSMNTEAFF.

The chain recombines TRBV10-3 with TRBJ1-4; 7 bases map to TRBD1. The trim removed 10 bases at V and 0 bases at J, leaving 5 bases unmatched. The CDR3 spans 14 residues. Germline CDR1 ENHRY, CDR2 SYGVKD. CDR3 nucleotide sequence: TGTGCCAGTAACAGGGGAACAACTAATGAAAAACTGTTTTTT. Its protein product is CASNRGTTNEKLFF.

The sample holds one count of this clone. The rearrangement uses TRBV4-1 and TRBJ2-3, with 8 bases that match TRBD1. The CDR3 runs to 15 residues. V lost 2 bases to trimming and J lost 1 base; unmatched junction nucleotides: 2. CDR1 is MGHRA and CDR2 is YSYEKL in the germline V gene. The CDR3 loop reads CASSQQGAGTDTQYF. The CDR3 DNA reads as TGCGCCAGCAGCCAACAGGGGGCAGGCACAGATACGCAGTATTTT.

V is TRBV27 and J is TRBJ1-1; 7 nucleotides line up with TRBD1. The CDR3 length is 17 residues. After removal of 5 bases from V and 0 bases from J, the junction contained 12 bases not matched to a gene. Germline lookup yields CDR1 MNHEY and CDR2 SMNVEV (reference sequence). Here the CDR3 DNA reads TGTGCCAGCAGTCCGAGGGGGCTAGGGGGCATGAACACTGAAGCTTTCTTT. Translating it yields CASSPRGLGGMNTEAFF.

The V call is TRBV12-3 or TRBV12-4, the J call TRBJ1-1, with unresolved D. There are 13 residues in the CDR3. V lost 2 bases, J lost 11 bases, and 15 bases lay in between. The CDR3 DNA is TGTGCCAGCAGTTTACAAGGTCTACCCTGGGCTTTCTTT. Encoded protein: CASSLQGLPWAFF.

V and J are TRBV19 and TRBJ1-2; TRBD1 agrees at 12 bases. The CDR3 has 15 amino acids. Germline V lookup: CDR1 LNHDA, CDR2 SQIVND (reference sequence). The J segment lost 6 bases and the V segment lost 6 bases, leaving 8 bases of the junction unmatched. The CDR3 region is CASSLPGTGGNGYTF. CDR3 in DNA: TGTGCCAGTAGCCTTCCCGGGACAGGGGGCAATGGCTACACCTTC.

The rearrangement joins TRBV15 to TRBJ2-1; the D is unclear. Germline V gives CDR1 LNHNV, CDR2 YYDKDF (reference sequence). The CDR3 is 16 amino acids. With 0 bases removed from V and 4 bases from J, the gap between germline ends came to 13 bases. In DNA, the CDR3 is TGTGCCACCAGCAGAGATGGGCAGGACGCATACAATGAGCAGTTCTTC. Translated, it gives CATSRDGQDAYNEQFF. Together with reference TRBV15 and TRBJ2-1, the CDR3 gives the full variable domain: DAMVIQNPRYQVTQFGKPVTLSCSQTLNHNVMYWYQQKSSQAPKLLFHYYDKDFNNEADTPDNFQSRRPNTSFCFLDIRSPGLGDTAMYLCATSRDGQDAYNEQFFGPGTRLTVL.

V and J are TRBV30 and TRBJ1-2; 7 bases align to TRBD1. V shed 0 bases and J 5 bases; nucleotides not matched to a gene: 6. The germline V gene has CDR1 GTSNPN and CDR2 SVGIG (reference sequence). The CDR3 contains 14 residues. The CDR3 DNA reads TGTGCCTGGAGTGTAACAGGGGCCGGGTATGGCTACACCTTC. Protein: CAWSVTGAGYGYTF.

The CDR3 protein is CASSLGDGDQPQHF. In nucleotides, the CDR3 is TGTGCCAGCAGCTTGGGGGACGGAGATCAGCCCCAGCATTTT. The V call is TRBV5-6, the J call TRBJ1-5; D might be TRBD1 (5 bases). The V gene lost 0 bases and the J gene lost 5 bases, with 9 bases spanning the gap. Germline CDR1 SGHDT, CDR2 YYEEEE. CDR3 length: 14 residues.

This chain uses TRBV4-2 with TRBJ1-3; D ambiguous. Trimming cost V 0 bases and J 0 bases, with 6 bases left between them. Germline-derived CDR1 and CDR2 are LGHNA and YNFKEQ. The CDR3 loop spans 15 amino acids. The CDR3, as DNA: TGTGCCAGCAGCCAAGAGATGCTCTCTGGAAACACCATATATTTT. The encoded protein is CASSQEMLSGNTIYF.

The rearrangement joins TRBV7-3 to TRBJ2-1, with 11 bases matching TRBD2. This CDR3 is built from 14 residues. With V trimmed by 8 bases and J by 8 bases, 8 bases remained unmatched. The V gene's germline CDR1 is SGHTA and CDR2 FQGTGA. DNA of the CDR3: TGTGCCAGCGGGCTAGCGGGGGGTCTCTATGAGCAGTTCTTC. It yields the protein CASGLAGGLYEQFF.

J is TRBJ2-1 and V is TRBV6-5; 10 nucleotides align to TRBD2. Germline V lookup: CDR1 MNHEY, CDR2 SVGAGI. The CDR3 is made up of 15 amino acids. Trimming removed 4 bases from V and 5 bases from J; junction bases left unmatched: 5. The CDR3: CASSSSSGGNNEQFF. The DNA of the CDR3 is TGTGCCAGCAGTTCCTCTAGCGGGGGAAACAATGAGCAGTTCTTC.

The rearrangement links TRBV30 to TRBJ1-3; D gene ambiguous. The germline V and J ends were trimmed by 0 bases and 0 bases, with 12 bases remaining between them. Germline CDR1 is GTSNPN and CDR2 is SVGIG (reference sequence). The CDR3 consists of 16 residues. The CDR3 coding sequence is TGTGCCTGGAGTGTAATAGGGTCCTACTCTGGAAACACCATATATTTT. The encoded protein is CAWSVIGSYSGNTIYF.